Presented here are 12 T cell receptor beta chains from one specimen sequenced in a study of blood T cells in healthy people across ages. A sample-barcoded 5' primer and a J-beta primer mix were used in a second PCR of about 6 to 12 cycles. TCRdb passed the 5' RACE reads through MiXCR, listing each CDR3 protein once. The table shows approximately 780,000 distinct CDR3 sequences, with 20% to 30% occurring only once. This sample was shared with a second study, whose subject was T cells of mothers and their children.

The sequenced material came from blood. The receptors originated from a boy aged 5-17 years in good health.

This clonotype appeared a few times. V and J are TRBV6-6 and TRBJ2-5; D gene uncertain. Trimming pared 5 bases from V and 0 bases from J, leaving 7 bases between. The germline V gene has CDR1 MNHNY and CDR2 SVGAGI (reference sequence). CDR3 length equals 13 residues. CDR3 in amino acids: CASSQPYQETQYF. The CDR3 DNA reads TGTGCCAGCAGTCAGCCTTACCAAGAGACCCAGTACTTC.

V and J are TRBV7-9 and TRBJ1-2; 8 nucleotides align to TRBD1. The V gene end was trimmed by 5 bases and the J gene end by 3 bases; junction bases not matched to a gene: 8. The germline V gene encodes CDR1 SEHNR and CDR2 FQNEAQ (reference sequence). There are 15 residues in the CDR3. CDR3 amino acids: CASSITGGSDYGYTF. In DNA form, the CDR3 reads TGTGCCAGCAGCATAACAGGGGGTTCGGACTATGGCTACACCTTC.

There are a few counts of this clonotype. The chain couples TRBV2 to TRBJ2-7, with TRBD2 matching over 11 bases. The CDR3 covers 15 residues. Germline V CDR1 and CDR2: SNHLY, FYNNEI. Trimming took 8 bases from V and 2 from J; bases not matched to a gene: 8. CDR3 in DNA: TGTGCCAGCGCGGGTAGCGGGGGGGCTGCCTACGAGCAGTACTTC. Translating it yields CASAGSGGAAYEQYF.

The chain is built from TRBV27 and TRBJ2-5, with 8 bases aligning to TRBD1. There are 16 residues in the CDR3. The trim removed 5 bases at V and 4 bases at J, leaving 12 bases unmatched. The germline CDR1 and CDR2 sequences are MNHEY and SMNVEV (reference sequence). This CDR3 reads CASSLDWTGPSETQYF. For the CDR3, the DNA is TGTGCCAGCAGTCTCGATTGGACAGGGCCGTCAGAGACCCAGTACTTC.

The chain links TRBV10-3 to TRBJ1-3; TRBD1 is a possible D gene (6 bases). The CDR3 sequence is 17 residues long. Germline lookup yields CDR1 ENHRY and CDR2 SYGVKD. V was pared by 0 bases and J by 6 bases, with 18 bases between. CDR3 in amino acids: CAISESVYRDTKNTIYF. DNA of the CDR3: TGTGCCATCAGTGAGTCGGTCTACCGGGACACTAAAAACACCATATATTTT.

This clonotype was observed once. The V call is TRBV9, the J call TRBJ2-1; D might be TRBD2 (6 bases). CDR1 and CDR2 (germline): SGDLS, YYNGEE. Deletions cut 4 bases from V and 6 bases from J, with 20 bases between. The CDR3 has 16 residues. The CDR3 DNA reads TGTGCCAGCAGCCCGTCCCTAGCGAACCTCGGCAATGAGCAGTTCTTC. Protein product: CASSPSLANLGNEQFF.

This clonotype was seen a handful of times. The chain joins TRBV29-1 to TRBJ1-4, with 9 bases matching TRBD1. V dropped 4 bases and J dropped 8; count of bases not matched to a gene: 5. Germline V gene sequence: CDR1 SQVTM, CDR2 ANQGSEA. The CDR3 length is 13 residues. As DNA, the CDR3 is TGCAGCGTTGTTGGGACAGGGAAGGAAAAACTGTTTTTT. This gives the protein CSVVGTGKEKLFF.

The chain uses TRBV12-3 or TRBV12-4 and TRBJ1-6; D uncertain. V was cut by 6 bases and J by 0 bases, with 12 bases left in between. The CDR3 loop spans 16 amino acids. CDR3 coding DNA: TGTGCCAGCAGCTCTCCGCGGGACTCCTATAATTCACCCCTCCACTTT. Translation gives CASSSPRDSYNSPLHF.

The sample holds a few counts of this clonotype. The rearrangement uses TRBV5-8 and TRBJ2-2; D is ambiguous. The germline V gene encodes CDR1 SGHTS and CDR2 YDEGEE. Trimming stripped 3 bases from V and 4 bases from J, with 13 bases between. This CDR3 is built from 15 residues. The CDR3 nucleotides read TGTGCCAGCAGCTGGGTTGCACATGGCACCGGGGAGCTGTTTTTT. Translation: CASSWVAHGTGELFF.

This sequence joins TRBV12-5 and TRBJ2-5; TRBD2 matches 9 bases. The J call is in doubt because the DNA end fits TRBJ2-1 better. The CDR3 loop spans 15 amino acids. CDR1 is LGHNT, CDR2 FRNRAP, per germline. The CDR3 DNA is TGTGCTAGTGGTTTATGGGCGGGGGGGACCAGTGAGCAGTTCTTC. This encodes CASGLWAGGTSEQFF.

The V gene is TRBV29-1, the J gene TRBJ2-5; D tentatively fits TRBD1 or TRBD2 (7 bases each). This CDR3 region has 12 residues. Germline V gives CDR1 SQVTM, CDR2 ANQGSEA. Between the trimmed V and J ends, which lost 7 bases and 5 bases, there was a span of 14 bases. CDR3 protein: CSAGGTAETQYF. DNA of the CDR3: TGCAGCGCCGGGGGGACAGCGGAGACCCAGTACTTC.

The chain recombines TRBV7-9 with TRBJ2-3, with 7 positions matching TRBD2. Germline V CDR1 and CDR2: SEHNR, FQNEAQ (reference sequence). The J segment lost 1 base and the V segment lost 1 base, leaving 5 bases of the junction unmatched. CDR3 length: 16 amino acids. Written as DNA, the CDR3 is TGTGCCAGCAGCTTAGGGGCGGGACTACGCACAGATACGCAGTATTTT. It codes for CASSLGAGLRTDTQYF.